These 10 T cell receptor beta chains share one sample of origin, sequenced in a study of graft-versus-host responses after intestinal transplantation. Assay used: immunoSEQ multiplex PCR; TCRdb lists only in-frame clones, some missing. The sample holds tens of thousands of clones; 85% to 90% are singletons and the top ten take approximately 0.34%. Their recognized antigens are unknown. The specimen comprised unstimulated CD4+ T cells sorted from spleen or lymph node cells, sampled before intestinal transplant. These receptors all come from a human donor who received an intestinal transplant.

This chain links TRBV9 with TRBJ2-7, with D possibly TRBD2 on 5 matching bases. Germline V CDR1 and CDR2: SGDLS, YYNGEE. V lost 0 bases to trimming and J lost 2 bases, with 9 bases between them. The CDR3 length is 14 residues. The CDR3 nucleotides are TGTGCCAGCAGCGTAGGCGCCGGGGCCTACGAGCAGTACTTC. Encoded protein: CASSVGAGAYEQYF.

The rearrangement uses TRBV18 and TRBJ2-7, with unresolved D. The CDR3 is 12 residues long. With 1 base removed from V and 4 bases from J, the gap between germline ends came to 5 bases. Per the germline V gene, CDR1 is KGHSH and CDR2 is LQKENI. As DNA, the CDR3 is TGTGCCAGCTCACCACAGAGATACGAGCAGTACTTC. Translated: CASSPQRYEQYF.

The J gene is TRBJ2-7, the V gene TRBV2, with a weak D call TRBD2 (5 bases). The CDR3 spans 16 residues. The germline gives CDR1 SNHLY, CDR2 FYNNEI. V dropped 2 bases and J dropped 4 bases, with 18 bases sitting between them. The CDR3 DNA reads TGTGCCAGCAGTGAAATGGTGGAGGCTGAAGATTACGAGCAGTACTTC. This encodes CASSEMVEAEDYEQYF.

The V and J genes are TRBV5-6 and TRBJ2-7; 11 nucleotides line up with TRBD1. The germline gives CDR1 SGHDT, CDR2 YYEEEE. J gave up 7 bases and V 4 bases, and 10 bases lay outside the gene matches. This CDR3 contains 15 residues. The CDR3 DNA reads as TGTGCCAGCAGCACTGCCGGACAGGGGGCTGGAGAGCAGTACTTC. Translated: CASSTAGQGAGEQYF. Drawing the rest from reference TRBV5-6 and TRBJ2-7, the complete variable domain is DAGVTQSPTHLIKTRGQQVTLRCSPKSGHDTVSWYQQALGQGPQFIFQYYEEEERQRGNFPDRFSGHQFPNYSSELNVNALLLGDSALYLCASSTAGQGAGEQYFGPGTRLTVT.

This chain connects TRBV30 to TRBJ1-3; 7 nucleotides match TRBD1. V shed 4 bases and J 4 bases; nucleotides not matched to a gene: 4. The CDR3 contains 13 residues. Germline CDR1 reads GTSNPN; CDR2 reads SVGIG (reference sequence). The CDR3 nucleotides are TGTGCCTGGACAGGGGGTTCGGGAAACACCATATATTTT. Its translation is CAWTGGSGNTIYF.

This chain connects TRBV5-4 to TRBJ2-5; 16 positions agree with TRBD2. V dropped 2 bases and J dropped 5; count of bases not matched to a gene: 12. This CDR3 has 19 residues. CDR1 is SGHNT, CDR2 YYREEE, per germline (reference sequence). The DNA for the CDR3 is TGTGCCAGCAGCTTAATCGGCGGGACTAGCGGGAGGGCTGGCGAGACCCAGTACTTC. Its protein product is CASSLIGGTSGRAGETQYF. The variable domain in full, with the rest retrieved from reference TRBV5-4 and TRBJ2-5, is ETGVTQSPTHLIKTRGQQVTLRCSSQSGHNTVSWYQQALGQGPQFIFQYYREEENGRGNFPPRFSGLQFPNYSSELNVNALELDDSALYLCASSLIGGTSGRAGETQYFGPGTRLLVL.

This chain joins TRBV2 and TRBJ1-5, with 8 bases lining up with TRBD1. The germline V gene has CDR1 SNHLY and CDR2 FYNNEI. J was trimmed by 2 bases and V by 5 bases; bases with no gene match: 5. The CDR3 is 15 residues long. The CDR3 region is CASSPGGGGNQPQHF. For the CDR3, the DNA is TGTGCCAGCAGTCCAGGGGGCGGGGGCAATCAGCCCCAGCATTTT.

The rearrangement uses TRBV5-4 and TRBJ1-2; maybe TRBD1 (5 bases). CDR1 SGHNT and CDR2 YYREEE come from the germline V gene (reference sequence). Trimming took 4 bases from V and 8 from J, leaving 24 bases between them. The CDR3 runs 16 residues. Here the CDR3 DNA reads TGTGCCAGCAGCCTCTCCGGGACTCCGGTCCGGAGAGGCTACACCTTC. This gives the protein CASSLSGTPVRRGYTF.

Only a few counts were recorded for this clone. The rearrangement links TRBV5-4 to TRBJ1-3; maybe TRBD1 (5 bases). The CDR3 is 12 amino acids. Germline CDR1 and CDR2: SGHNT and YYREEE (reference sequence). Trimming removed 3 bases at V and 9 bases at J, with 10 bases between. The CDR3 reads CASSSGGGTIYF. CDR3 in DNA: TGTGCCAGCAGCTCCGGGGGAGGCACCATATATTTT.

The J gene is TRBJ1-1, the V gene TRBV7-9; possibly TRBD1 for D (6 bases). Trimming removed 6 bases from V and 10 bases from J, with 12 bases in between. CDR1 and CDR2 from the germline V gene are SEHNR and FQNEAQ (reference sequence). The CDR3 runs 11 residues. The CDR3 DNA is TGTGCCAGCAGGTCAACAGGGAGAGCTTTCTTT. Translating it yields CASRSTGRAFF.